The 2 T cell receptor beta chains below were found in one sample sequenced in a study of tumor and adjacent non-tumor tissue in lung cancer. This sample's RNA came from whole unsorted tissue. This non-tumor lung sample came from over 3 cm beyond the tumor edge. Three rounds of nested PCR, following a modified ARM-PCR protocol, produced the TCRbeta library. Each CDR3 protein gets one entry after TCRdb re-called the multiplex PCR reads with MiXCR. The profile shows about 110,000 distinct CDR3 sequences, about 61% of them singletons. The specimen sequenced was distant non-tumor lung tissue. Receptors originate from a man aged 60 to 69 with non-small cell lung cancer.

The sample holds many counts of this clonotype. The chain uses TRBV10-2 and TRBJ2-1; 8 nucleotides align to TRBD2. CDR3 size: 15 residues. The junction had 6 bases not matched to a gene; V was cut back by 6 bases and J by 2 bases. Germline values: CDR1 WSHSY, CDR2 SAAADI. The CDR3 DNA reads as TGCGCCAGCAGAACGGGGGGGACGACCTACAATGAGCAGTTCTTC. Its translation: CASRTGGTTYNEQFF.

As concerns this clonotype: Germline and junction disagree at one end, which may indicate a read error. V and J are TRBV11-1 and TRBJ2-5; perhaps D is TRBD1 or TRBD2 (5 bases each). This CDR3 has 17 amino acids. From germline, CDR1 is SGHAT and CDR2 FQDESV (reference sequence). The CDR3 region is CASSFFPSRQHQETQYF. The CDR3 DNA sequence: TGTGCCAGCAGCTTTTTTCCTAGCAGACAGCACCAGGAGACCCAGTACTTC.